This T cell receptor (beta chain) was sequenced in a study of blood T cell repertoires in COVID-19. Study background: The analysed material was cDNA or gDNA that came from T cells, B-cell-depleted T cells, or PBMCs.

This clone was seen a single time. Seattle's cohort entered during active infection and was followed longitudinally. The CDR3 covers 15 residues. Unmatched junction bases numbered 9, after V lost 6 bases and J lost 5 bases. Germline CDR1 and CDR2: MNHNY and SVGAGI (reference sequence). In the study's own analysis: By means of reference gene primer amplification, nucleated cell counts were estimated. Measured with immunoSEQ multiplex PCR; TCRdb has only the in-frame clones, and not every one. For V, J and clone size, that table is used; D and trimming come from the DNA. This sample has about 200,000 clones, with about 81% found just once.

The clonotype comes from a woman aged 70-85 years with COVID-19, enrolled during active disease. Sequenced input: peripheral blood. This chain uses TRBV6-6 with TRBJ1-2, with 10 positions matching TRBD1. CDR3 sequence reads: CASSQRTGGEYGYTF. The DNA of the CDR3 is TGTGCCAGCAGCCAACGGACAGGGGGAGAATATGGCTACACCTTC.